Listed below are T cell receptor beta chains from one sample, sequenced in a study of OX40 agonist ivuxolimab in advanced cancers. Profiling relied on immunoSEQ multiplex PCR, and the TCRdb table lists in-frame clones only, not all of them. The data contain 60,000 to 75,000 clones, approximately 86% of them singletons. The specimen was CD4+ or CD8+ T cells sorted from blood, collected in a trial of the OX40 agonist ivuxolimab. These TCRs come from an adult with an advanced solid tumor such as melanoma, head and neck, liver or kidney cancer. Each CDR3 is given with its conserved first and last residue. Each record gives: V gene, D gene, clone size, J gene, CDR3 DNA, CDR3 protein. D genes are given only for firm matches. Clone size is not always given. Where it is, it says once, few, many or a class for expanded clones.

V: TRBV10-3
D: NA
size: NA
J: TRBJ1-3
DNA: TGTGCCATCAGTGAGCCCGGGACTAAAGGGGGAAACACCATATATTTT
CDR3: CAISEPGTKGGNTIYF

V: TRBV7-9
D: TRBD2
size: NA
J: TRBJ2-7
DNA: TGTGCCAGCAGCCCCGGGACTAGCGGTCTCAGGCAGTACTTC
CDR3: CASSPGTSGLRQYF

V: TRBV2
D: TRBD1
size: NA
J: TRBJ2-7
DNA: TGTGCCAGCAGCGGGGGACAGGGAGACTACGAGCAGTACTTC
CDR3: CASSGGQGDYEQYF

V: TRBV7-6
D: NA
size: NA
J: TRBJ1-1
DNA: TGTGCCAGCAGCTTAAATCCGGGGGGCCGCTATGAAGCTTTCTTT
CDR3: CASSLNPGGRYEAFF

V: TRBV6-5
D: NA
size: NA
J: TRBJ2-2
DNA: TGTGCCAGCAGCCAGCTGGGGCGTGGAGAGCTGTTTTTT
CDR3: CASSQLGRGELFF

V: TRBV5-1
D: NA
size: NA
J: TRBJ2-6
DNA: TGCGCCAGCAGCTTGATCCAACGCGCGGCGGGGGCCAACGTCCTGACTTTC
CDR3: CASSLIQRAAGANVLTF

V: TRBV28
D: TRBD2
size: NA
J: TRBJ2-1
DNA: TGTGCCAGCAGCAAATTAGCGGGAGGCACACGCACCAATGAGCAGTTCTTC
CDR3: CASSKLAGGTRTNEQFF

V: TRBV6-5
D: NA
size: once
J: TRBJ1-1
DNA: TGTGCCAGCAGTTACTCGATTATGAGAGGGACTGAAGCTTTCTTT
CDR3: CASSYSIMRGTEAFF

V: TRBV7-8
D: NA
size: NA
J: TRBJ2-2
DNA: TGTGCCAGCAGCCTAAGTTCTGCGGGGAACACCGGGGAGCTGTTTTTT
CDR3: CASSLSSAGNTGELFF

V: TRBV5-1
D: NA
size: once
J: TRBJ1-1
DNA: TGCGCCAGCAGCACAGACAGGACGTGGACTGAAGCTTTCTTT
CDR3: CASSTDRTWTEAFF

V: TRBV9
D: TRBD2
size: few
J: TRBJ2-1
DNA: TGTGCCAGCAGCGGGACCGGGACTAGCGGATACAATGAGCAGTTCTTC
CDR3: CASSGTGTSGYNEQFF

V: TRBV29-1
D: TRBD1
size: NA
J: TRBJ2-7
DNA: TGCAGCGTTGGGACAGGAGGATCCTACGAGCAGTACTTC
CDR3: CSVGTGGSYEQYF

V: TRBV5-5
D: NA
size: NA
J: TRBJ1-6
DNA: TGTGCCAGCAGCTTGGTCTGGGGGATAAACTCACCCCTCCACTTT
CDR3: CASSLVWGINSPLHF

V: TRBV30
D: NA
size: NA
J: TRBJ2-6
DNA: TGTGCCTGGAGGGACTCTGGGGCCAACGTCCTGACTTTC
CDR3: CAWRDSGANVLTF

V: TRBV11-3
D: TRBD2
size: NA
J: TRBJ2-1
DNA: TGTGCCAGCAGCCCAAGACCAGGGACTAGCGGGAAGGGCTCCTACAATGAGCAGTTCTTC
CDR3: CASSPRPGTSGKGSYNEQFF

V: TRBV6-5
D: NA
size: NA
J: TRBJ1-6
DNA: TGTGCCAGCAGTTACATTCCAGGCTTGAATTCACCCCTCCACTTT
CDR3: CASSYIPGLNSPLHF

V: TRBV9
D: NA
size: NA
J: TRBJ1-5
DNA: TGTGCCAGCAGCGTAGACCCGAACGGCAATCAGCCCCAGCATTTT
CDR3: CASSVDPNGNQPQHF

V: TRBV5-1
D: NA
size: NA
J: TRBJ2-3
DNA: TGCGCCAGCAGCTTGGACGGGAGTGGGACCGATACGCAGTATTTT
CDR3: CASSLDGSGTDTQYF

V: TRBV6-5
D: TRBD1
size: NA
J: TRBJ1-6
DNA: TGTGCCAGCACTAAGGGGACAGGGTTTAATTCACCCCTCCACTTT
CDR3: CASTKGTGFNSPLHF

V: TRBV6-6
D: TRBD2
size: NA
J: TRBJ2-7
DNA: TGTGCCAGCGGAAATCTACTAGCGGGAGTGCGCGAGCAGTACTTC
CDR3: CASGNLLAGVREQYF

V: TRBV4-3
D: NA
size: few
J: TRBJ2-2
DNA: TGCGCCAGCAGCCAAGATTGGAACAGATGGAACACCGGGGAGCTGTTTTTT
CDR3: CASSQDWNRWNTGELFF